This T cell receptor beta chain came from a study of blood T cell repertoires in COVID-19. The table came from immunoSEQ multiplex PCR; TCRdb's copy has only in-frame clones and leaves some out. In the table there are 120,000 to 150,000 clones, around 84% of which are singletons. Trimming shortened V by 9 bases and J by 0 bases, and 8 bases separated the two germline ends. Germline-derived CDR1 and CDR2 are ENHRY and SYGVKD. The CDR3 sequence is 12 residues long. This clone was counted a single time. The receptor's source is a human donor in a cohort sampled during active COVID-19. The sequenced sample consisted of peripheral blood. The chain is built from TRBV10-3 and TRBJ1-1; D uncertain. This CDR3 reads CAIGGLNTEAFF. Here the CDR3 DNA reads TGTGCCATAGGCGGGTTGAACACTGAAGCTTTCTTT.